The subject of this entry is one T cell receptor (beta chain). The cohort comprised adults aged roughly 18 to 95 years residing in 20 to 25 US areas. This table comes from immunoSEQ multiplex PCR, and its TCRdb copy is limited to in-frame clones, with some not included. The table lists about 220,000 clones, about 86% of them singletons. This record belongs to a study of blood T cell repertoires in COVID-19. Study background: The United States, Italy and Spain were the sources of the acute and convalescent COVID-19 samples. PBMCs, B-cell-depleted T cells, or T cells provided the cDNA or gDNA that made up the material.

The V and J ends lost 2 bases and 2 bases respectively, with 8 bases between them. CDR1 and CDR2 (germline): SGDLS, YYNGEE. The CDR3 spans 15 residues. The rearrangement links TRBV9 to TRBJ2-6; possible D gene TRBD1, 6 bases. The specimen was PBMCs or T cells enriched from blood (not recorded which). The clonotype was recovered from a woman aged 50 to 60 with acute COVID-19. CDR3 in DNA: TGTGCCAGCAGCGTCTCAGGGGCTGGGGCCAACGTCCTGACTTTC. Translated: CASSVSGAGANVLTF.